This T cell receptor (beta chain) came from a study of T cells in localized non-small cell lung cancer. Broader study findings: Adjacent lung tissue had a median about 60 of the top 100 clones found in the tumor. Prolonged overall survival went with higher T cell density in the blood.

This table comes from immunoSEQ multiplex PCR, and its TCRdb copy is limited to in-frame clones, with some not included. The profile shows about 7,000 clones, approximately 50% of them singletons. The CDR3 loop spans 13 amino acids. Trimming left V 3 bases short and J 4 bases short, with 10 bases between. Germline CDR1 and CDR2: GTSNPN and SVGIG (reference sequence). With regard to this clone: Its antigen is unknown.

This chain links TRBV30 with TRBJ1-3; D unresolved. Sequencing used lymph node tissue, obtained before any cancer treatment. The clonotype comes from a female donor at least 60 years old with stage I lung adenocarcinoma. As DNA, the CDR3 is TGTGCCTGGAGCGGCCTGCGAGGAAACACCATATATTTT. This translates into CAWSGLRGNTIYF.